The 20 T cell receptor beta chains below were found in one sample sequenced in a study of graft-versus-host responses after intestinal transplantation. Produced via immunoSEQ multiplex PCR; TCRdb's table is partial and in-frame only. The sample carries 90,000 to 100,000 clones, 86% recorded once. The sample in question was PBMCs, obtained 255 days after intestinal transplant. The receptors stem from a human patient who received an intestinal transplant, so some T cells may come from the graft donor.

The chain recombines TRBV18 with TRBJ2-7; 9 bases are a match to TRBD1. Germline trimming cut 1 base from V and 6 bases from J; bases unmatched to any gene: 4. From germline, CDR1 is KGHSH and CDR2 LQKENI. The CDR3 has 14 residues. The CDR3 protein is CASSPRGQGSEQYF. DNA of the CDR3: TGTGCCAGCTCACCACGGGGACAGGGCTCCGAGCAGTACTTC.

In DNA form, the CDR3 reads TGCGCCAGCAGCGGAGGGGAGAGTCACACTGAAGCTTTCTTT. Translation: CASSGGESHTEAFF. The chain links TRBV5-1 to TRBJ1-1; D perhaps matches TRBD1 (5 bases). Germline CDR1 and CDR2: SGHRS and YFSETQ. This CDR3 has 14 residues. Trimming removed 4 bases from V and 3 bases from J, with 13 bases in between.

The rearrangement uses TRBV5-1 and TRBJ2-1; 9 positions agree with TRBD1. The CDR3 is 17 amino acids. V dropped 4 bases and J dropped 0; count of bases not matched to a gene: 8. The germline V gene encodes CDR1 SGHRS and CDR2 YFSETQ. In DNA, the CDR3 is TGCGCCAGCAGCGACGGACAGGGGTCCTTCTCCTACAATGAGCAGTTCTTC. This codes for CASSDGQGSFSYNEQFF.

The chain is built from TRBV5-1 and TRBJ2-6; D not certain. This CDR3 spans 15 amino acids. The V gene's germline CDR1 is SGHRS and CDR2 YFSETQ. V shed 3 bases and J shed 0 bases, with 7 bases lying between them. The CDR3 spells CASSSDTSGANVLTF. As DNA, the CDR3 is TGCGCCAGCAGCTCGGATACCTCTGGGGCCAACGTCCTGACTTTC.

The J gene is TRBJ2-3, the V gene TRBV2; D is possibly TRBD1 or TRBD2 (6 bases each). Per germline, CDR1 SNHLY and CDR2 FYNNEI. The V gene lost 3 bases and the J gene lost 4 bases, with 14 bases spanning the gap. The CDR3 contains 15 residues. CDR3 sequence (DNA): TGTGCCAGCAGTGAGGAGGGGGTAGTCGCAGATACGCAGTATTTT. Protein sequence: CASSEEGVVADTQYF.

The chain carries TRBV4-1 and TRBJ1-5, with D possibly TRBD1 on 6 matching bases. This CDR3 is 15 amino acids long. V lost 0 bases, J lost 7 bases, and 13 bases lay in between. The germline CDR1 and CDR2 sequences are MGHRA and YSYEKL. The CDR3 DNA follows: TGCGCCAGCAGCCAAGAAGGGGGGATCTACCAGCCCCAGCATTTT. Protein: CASSQEGGIYQPQHF.

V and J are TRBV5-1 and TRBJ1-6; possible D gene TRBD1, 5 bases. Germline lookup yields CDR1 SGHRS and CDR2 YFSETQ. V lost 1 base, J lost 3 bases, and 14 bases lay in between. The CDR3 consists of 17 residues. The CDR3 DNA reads TGCGCCAGCAGCTTGTCGGGGCAGGGCTACTATAATTCACCCCTCCACTTT. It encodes CASSLSGQGYYNSPLHF.

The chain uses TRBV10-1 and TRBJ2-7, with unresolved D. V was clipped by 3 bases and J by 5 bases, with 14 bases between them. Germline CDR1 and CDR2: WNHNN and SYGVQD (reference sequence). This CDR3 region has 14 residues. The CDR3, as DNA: TGCGCCAGCAGTGAATCACAGCTAGACGACGAGCAGTACTTC. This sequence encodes CASSESQLDDEQYF.

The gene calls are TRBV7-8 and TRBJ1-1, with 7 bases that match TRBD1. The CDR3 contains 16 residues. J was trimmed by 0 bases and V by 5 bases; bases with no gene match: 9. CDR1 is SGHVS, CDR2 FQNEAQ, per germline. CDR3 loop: CASSPTLTGMNTEAFF. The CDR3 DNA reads TGTGCCAGCAGCCCAACCTTGACAGGGATGAACACTGAAGCTTTCTTT.

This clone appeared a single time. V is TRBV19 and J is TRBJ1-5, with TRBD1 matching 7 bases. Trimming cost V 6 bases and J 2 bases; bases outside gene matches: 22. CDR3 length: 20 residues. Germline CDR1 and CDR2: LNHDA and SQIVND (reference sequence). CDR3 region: CASRSLPVTGVGSGNQPQHF. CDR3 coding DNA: TGTGCCAGTAGAAGCCTCCCGGTCACAGGGGTGGGCTCGGGCAATCAGCCCCAGCATTTT.

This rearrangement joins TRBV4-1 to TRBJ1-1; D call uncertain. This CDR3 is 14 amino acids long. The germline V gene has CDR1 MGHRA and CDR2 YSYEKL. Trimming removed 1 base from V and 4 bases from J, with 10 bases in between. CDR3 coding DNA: TGCGCCAGCAGCCAAGTAGAAATTGGCACTGAAGCTTTCTTT. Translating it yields CASSQVEIGTEAFF.

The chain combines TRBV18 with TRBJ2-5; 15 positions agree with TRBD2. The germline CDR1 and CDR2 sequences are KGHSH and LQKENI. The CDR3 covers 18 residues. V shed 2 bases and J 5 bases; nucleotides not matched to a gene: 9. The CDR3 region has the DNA TGTGCCAGCTCACCAGCAGGACTAGCGGGGGGGCCCAGCGAGACCCAGTACTTC. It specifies CASSPAGLAGGPSETQYF. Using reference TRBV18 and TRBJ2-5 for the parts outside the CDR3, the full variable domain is NAGVMQNPRHLVRRRGQEARLRCSPMKGHSHVYWYRQLPEEGLKFMVYLQKENIIDESGMPKERFSAEFPKEGPSILRIQQVVRGDSAAYFCASSPAGLAGGPSETQYFGPGTRLLVL.

CDR3 coding DNA: TGTGCCAGCTCACCAATACACGAGACGGCCGTCGAGCAGTACTTC. Residues: CASSPIHETAVEQYF. The chain joins TRBV18 to TRBJ2-7; no clear D gene. V lost 2 bases to trimming and J lost 6 bases, with 17 bases between them. From germline, CDR1 is KGHSH and CDR2 LQKENI. This CDR3 has 15 residues.

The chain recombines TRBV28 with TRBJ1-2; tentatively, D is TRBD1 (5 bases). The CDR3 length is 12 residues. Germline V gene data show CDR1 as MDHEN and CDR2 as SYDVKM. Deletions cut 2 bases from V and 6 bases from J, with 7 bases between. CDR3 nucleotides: TGTGCCAGCAGTTTAAACAGGAATGGCTACACCTTC. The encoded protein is CASSLNRNGYTF.

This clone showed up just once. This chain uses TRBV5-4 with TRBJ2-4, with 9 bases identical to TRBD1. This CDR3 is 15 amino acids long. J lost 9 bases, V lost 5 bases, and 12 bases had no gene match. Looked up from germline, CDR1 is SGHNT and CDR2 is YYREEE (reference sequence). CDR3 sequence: CASSFRLGQGSIQYF. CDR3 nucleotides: TGTGCCAGCAGTTTCCGTTTGGGACAGGGCAGCATTCAGTACTTC.

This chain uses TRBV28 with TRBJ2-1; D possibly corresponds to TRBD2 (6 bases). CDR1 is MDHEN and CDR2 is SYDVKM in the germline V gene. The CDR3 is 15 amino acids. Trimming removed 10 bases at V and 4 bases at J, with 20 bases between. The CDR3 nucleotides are TGTGCCACCTCCGAAGGAGGGACCGGATACAATGAGCAGTTCTTC. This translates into CATSEGGTGYNEQFF.

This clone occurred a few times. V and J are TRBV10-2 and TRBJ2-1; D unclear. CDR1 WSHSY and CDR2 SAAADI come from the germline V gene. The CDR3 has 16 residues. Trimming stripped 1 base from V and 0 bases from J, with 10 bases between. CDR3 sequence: CASSELGESSYNEQFF. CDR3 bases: TGCGCCAGCAGTGAGTTAGGCGAAAGCTCCTACAATGAGCAGTTCTTC.

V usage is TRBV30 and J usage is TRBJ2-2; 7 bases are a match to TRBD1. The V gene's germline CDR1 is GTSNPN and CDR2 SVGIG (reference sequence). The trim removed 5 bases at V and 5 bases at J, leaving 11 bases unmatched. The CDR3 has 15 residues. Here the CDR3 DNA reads TGTGCCTGGGGAGTAAGACAGGGATTAACCGGGGAGCTGTTTTTT. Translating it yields CAWGVRQGLTGELFF. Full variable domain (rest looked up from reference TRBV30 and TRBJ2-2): SQTIHQWPATLVQPVGSPLSLECTVEGTSNPNLYWYRQAAGRGLQLLFYSVGIGQISSEVPQNLSASRPQDRQFILSSKKLLLSDSGFYLCAWGVRQGLTGELFFGEGSRLTVL.

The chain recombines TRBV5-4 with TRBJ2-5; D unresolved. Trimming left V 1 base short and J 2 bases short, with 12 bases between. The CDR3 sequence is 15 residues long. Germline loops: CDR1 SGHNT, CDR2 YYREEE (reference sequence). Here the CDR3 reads CASSLSARDQETQYF. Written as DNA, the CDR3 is TGTGCCAGCAGCTTGAGTGCTAGAGATCAAGAGACCCAGTACTTC.

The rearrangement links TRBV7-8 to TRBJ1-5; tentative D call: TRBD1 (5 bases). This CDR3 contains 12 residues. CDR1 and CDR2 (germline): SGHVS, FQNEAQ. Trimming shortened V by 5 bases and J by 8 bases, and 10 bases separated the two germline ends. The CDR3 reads CASSQPDKPQHF. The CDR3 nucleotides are TGTGCCAGCAGCCAACCGGACAAGCCCCAGCATTTT. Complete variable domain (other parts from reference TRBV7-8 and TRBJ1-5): GAGVSQSPRYKVAKRGQDVALRCDPISGHVSLFWYQQALGQGPEFLTYFQNEAQLDKSGLPSDRFFAERPEGSVSTLKIQRTQQEDSAVYLCASSQPDKPQHFGDGTRLSIL.